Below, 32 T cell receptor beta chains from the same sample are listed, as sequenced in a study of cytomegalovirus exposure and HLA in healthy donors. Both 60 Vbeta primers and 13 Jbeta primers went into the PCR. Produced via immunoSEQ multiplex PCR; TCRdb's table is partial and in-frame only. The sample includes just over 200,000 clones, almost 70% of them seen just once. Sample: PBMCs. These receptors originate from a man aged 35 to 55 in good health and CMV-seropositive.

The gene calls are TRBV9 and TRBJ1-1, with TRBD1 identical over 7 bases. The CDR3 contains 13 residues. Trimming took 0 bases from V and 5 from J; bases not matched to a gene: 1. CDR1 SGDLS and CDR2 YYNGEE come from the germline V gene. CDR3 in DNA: TGTGCCAGCAGCGTAGTACAGGGGACTGAAGCTTTCTTT. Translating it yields CASSVVQGTEAFF.

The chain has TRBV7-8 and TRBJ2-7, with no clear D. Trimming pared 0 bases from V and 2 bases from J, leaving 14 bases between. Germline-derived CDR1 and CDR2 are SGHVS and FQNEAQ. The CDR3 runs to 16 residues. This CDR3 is CASSLANSPTPYEQYF. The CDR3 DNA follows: TGTGCCAGCAGCTTAGCGAACAGTCCAACCCCCTACGAGCAGTACTTC.

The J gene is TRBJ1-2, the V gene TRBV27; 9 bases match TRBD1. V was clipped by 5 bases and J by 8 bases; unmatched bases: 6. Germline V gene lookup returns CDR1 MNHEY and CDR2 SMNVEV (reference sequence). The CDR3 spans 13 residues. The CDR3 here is CASSVGTGMGYTF. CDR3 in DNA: TGTGCCAGCAGTGTCGGGACAGGGATGGGCTACACCTTC.

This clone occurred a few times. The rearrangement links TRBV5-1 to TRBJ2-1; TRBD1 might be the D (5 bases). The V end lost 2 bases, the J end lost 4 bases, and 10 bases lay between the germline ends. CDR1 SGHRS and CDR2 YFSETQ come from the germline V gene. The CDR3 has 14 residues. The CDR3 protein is CASSLGAEYNEQFF. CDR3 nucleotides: TGCGCCAGCAGCTTAGGGGCAGAATACAATGAGCAGTTCTTC.

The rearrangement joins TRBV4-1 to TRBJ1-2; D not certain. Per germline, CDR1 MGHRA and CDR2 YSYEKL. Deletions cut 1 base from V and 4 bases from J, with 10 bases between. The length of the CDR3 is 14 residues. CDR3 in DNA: TGCGCCAGCAGCCAAGTCCTCGGAGGCTATGGCTACACCTTC. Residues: CASSQVLGGYGYTF.

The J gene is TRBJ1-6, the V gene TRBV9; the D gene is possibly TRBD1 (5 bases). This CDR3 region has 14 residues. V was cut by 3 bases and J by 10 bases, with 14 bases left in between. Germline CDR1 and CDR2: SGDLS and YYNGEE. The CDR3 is CASSEGNSGSPLHF. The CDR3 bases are TGTGCCAGCAGCGAGGGGAATTCGGGCTCACCCCTCCACTTT.

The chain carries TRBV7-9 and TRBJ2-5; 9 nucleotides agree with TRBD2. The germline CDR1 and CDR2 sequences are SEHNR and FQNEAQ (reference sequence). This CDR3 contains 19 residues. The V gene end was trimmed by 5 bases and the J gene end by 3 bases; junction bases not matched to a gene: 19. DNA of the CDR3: TGTGCCAGCAGCCCGCTAGTTGGTCTCCTAGCGGGGTTAAAAGAGACCCAGTACTTC. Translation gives CASSPLVGLLAGLKETQYF. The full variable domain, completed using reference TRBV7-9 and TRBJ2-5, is DTGVSQNPRHKITKRGQNVTFRCDPISEHNRLYWYRQTLGQGPEFLTYFQNEAQLEKSRLLSDRFSAERPKGSFSTLEIQRTEQGDSAMYLCASSPLVGLLAGLKETQYFGPGTRLLVL.

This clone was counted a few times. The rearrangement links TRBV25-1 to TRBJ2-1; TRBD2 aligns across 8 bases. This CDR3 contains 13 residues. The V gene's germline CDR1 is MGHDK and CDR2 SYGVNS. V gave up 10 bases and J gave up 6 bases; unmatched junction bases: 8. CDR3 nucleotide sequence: TGTGCCACCTCAGGACTAGCCTCCAATGAGCAGTTCTTC. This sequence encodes CATSGLASNEQFF.

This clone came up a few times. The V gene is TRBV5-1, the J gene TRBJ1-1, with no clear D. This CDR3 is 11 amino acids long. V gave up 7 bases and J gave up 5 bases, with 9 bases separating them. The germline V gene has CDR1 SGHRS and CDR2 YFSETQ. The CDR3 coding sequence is TGCGCCAGCCTCGAGGGAACTGAAGCTTTCTTT. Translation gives CASLEGTEAFF.

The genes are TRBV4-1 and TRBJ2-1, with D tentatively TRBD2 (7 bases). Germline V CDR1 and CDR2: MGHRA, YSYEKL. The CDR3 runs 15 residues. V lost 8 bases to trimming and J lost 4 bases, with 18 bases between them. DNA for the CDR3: TGCGCCAGCCGGGCGACAGCGGGGACATACAATGAGCAGTTCTTC. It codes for CASRATAGTYNEQFF.

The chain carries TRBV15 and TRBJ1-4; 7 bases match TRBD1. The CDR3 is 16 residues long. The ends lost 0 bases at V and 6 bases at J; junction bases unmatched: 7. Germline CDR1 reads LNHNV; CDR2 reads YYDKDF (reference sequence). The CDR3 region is CATSREDGTDYEKLFF. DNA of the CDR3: TGTGCCACCAGCAGAGAGGACGGGACAGATTATGAAAAACTGTTTTTT.

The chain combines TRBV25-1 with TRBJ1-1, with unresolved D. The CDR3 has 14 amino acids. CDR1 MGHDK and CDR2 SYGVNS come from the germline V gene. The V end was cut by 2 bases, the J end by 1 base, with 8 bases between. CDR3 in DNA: TGTGCCAGCAGTGAAGCTAGACGGAACACTGAAGCTTTCTTT. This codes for CASSEARRNTEAFF.

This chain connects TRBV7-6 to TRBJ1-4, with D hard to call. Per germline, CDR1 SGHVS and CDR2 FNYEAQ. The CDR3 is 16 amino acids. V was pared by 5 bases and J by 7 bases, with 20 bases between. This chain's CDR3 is CASSPNPDGGGEKLFF. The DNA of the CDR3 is TGTGCCAGCAGCCCGAACCCGGACGGAGGCGGTGAAAAACTGTTTTTT.

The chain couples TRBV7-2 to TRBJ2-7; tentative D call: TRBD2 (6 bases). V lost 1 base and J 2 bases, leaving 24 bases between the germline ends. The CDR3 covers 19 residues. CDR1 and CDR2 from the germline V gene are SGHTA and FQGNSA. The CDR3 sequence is CASSLGGTRSGATPYEQYF. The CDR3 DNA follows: TGTGCCAGCAGCTTAGGGGGGACCAGGTCGGGAGCAACCCCCTACGAGCAGTACTTC.

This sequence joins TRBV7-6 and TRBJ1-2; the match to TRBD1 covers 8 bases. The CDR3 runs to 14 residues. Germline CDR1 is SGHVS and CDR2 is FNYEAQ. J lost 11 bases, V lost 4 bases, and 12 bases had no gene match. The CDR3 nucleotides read TGTGCCAGCAGCTCCCGCTCACAGGGGGACGTGTACACCTTC. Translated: CASSSRSQGDVYTF.

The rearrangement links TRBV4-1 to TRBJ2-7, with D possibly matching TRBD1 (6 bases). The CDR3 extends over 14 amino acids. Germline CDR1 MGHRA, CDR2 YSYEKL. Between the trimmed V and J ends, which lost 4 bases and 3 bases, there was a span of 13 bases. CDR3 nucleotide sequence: TGCGCCAGCAGCCCACAGGGACATCTCTACGAGCAGTACTTC. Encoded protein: CASSPQGHLYEQYF.

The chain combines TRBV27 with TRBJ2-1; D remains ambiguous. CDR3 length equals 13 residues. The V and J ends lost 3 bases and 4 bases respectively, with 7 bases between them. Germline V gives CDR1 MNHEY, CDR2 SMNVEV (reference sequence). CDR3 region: CASSFLLYNEQFF. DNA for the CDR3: TGTGCCAGCAGTTTCCTCCTATACAATGAGCAGTTCTTC.

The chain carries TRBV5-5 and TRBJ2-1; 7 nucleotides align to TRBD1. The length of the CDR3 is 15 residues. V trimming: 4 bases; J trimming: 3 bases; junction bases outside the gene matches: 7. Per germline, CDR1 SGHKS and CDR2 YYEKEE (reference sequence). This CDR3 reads CASSPRGHDYNEQFF. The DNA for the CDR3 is TGTGCCAGCAGCCCAAGGGGGCACGACTACAATGAGCAGTTCTTC.

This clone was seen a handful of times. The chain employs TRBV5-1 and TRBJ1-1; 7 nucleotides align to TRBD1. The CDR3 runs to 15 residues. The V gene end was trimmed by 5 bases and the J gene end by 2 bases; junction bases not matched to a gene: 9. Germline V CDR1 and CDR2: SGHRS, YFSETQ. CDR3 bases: TGCGCCAGCAGAAGAACAGGGGACACAAACACTGAAGCTTTCTTT. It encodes CASRRTGDTNTEAFF.

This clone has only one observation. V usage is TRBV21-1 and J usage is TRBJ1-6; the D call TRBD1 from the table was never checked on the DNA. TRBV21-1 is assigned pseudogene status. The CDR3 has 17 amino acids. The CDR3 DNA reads TGTGCCAGCAGCCTACTGACAGGCCGCTCCTATAATTCACCCCTCCACTTT. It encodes CASSLLTGRSYNSPLHF.

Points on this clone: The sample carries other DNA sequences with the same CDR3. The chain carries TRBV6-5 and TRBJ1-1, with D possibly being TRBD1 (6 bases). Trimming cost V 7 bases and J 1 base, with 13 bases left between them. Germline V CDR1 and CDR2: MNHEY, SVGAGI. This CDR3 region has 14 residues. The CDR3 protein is CASTRGQPNTEAFF. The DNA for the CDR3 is TGTGCCAGCACCCGCGGACAGCCGAACACTGAAGCTTTCTTT.

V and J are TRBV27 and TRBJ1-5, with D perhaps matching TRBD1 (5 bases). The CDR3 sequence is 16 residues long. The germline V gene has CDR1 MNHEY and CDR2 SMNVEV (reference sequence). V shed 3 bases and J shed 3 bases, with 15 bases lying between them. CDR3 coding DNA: TGTGCCAGCAGTTTTCGGTCCGGGGACTTCAATCAGCCCCAGCATTTT. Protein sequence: CASSFRSGDFNQPQHF.

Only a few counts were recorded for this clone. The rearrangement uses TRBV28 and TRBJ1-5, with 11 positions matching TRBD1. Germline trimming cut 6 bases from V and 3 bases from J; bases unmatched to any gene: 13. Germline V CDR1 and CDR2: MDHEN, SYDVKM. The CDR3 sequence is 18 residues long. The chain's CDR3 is CASRPHPGQGGLNQPQHF. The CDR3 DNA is TGTGCCAGCAGACCTCACCCGGGACAGGGGGGCCTCAATCAGCCCCAGCATTTT.

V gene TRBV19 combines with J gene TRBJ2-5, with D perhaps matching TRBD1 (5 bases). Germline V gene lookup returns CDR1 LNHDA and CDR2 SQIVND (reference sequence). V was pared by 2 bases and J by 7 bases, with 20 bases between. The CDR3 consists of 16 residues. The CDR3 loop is CASSISPGMDTGTQYF. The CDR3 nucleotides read TGTGCCAGTAGTATATCCCCGGGTATGGACACGGGGACCCAGTACTTC.

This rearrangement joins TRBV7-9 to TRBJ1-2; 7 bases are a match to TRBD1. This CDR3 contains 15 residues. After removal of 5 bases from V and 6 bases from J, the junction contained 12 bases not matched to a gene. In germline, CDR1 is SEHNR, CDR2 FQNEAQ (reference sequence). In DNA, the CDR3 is TGTGCCAGCAGCCATCCGGGACAGCCTTTTGATGGCTACACCTTC. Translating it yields CASSHPGQPFDGYTF.

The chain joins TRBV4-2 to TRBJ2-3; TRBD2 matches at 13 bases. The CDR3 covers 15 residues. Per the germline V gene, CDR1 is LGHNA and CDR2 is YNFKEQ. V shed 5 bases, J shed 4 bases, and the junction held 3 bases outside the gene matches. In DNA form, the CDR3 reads TGTGCCAGCAGCTACACTAGCGGGGGGGCAGATACGCAGTATTTT. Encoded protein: CASSYTSGGADTQYF.

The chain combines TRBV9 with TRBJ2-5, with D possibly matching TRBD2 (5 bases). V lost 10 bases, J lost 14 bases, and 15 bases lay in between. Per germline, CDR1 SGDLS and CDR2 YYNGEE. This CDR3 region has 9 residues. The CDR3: CAPWRARYF. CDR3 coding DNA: TGTGCCCCTTGGCGGGCCCGATACTTC.

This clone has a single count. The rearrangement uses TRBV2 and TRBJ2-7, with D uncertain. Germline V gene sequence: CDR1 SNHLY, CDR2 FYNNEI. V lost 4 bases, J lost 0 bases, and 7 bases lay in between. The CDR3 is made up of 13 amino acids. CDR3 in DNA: TGTGCCAGCAGTGCCGACAACTCCTACGAGCAGTACTTC. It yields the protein CASSADNSYEQYF. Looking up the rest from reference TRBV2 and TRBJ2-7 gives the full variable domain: EPEVTQTPSHQVTQMGQEVILRCVPISNHLYFYWYRQILGQKVEFLVSFYNNEISEKSEIFDDQFSVERPDGSNFTLKIRSTKLEDSAMYFCASSADNSYEQYFGPGTRLTVT.

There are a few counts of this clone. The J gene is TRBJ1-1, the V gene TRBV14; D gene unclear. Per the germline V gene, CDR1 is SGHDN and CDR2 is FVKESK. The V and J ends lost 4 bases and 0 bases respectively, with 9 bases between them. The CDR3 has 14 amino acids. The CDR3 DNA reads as TGTGCCAGCAGCCCCAAACAAATGAACACTGAAGCTTTCTTT. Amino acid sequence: CASSPKQMNTEAFF.

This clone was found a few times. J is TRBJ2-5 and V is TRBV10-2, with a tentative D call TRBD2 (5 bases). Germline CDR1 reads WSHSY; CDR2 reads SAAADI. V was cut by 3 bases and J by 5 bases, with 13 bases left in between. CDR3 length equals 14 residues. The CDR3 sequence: CASSDAAVYETQYF. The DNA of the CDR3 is TGCGCCAGCAGTGACGCAGCGGTTTACGAGACCCAGTACTTC.

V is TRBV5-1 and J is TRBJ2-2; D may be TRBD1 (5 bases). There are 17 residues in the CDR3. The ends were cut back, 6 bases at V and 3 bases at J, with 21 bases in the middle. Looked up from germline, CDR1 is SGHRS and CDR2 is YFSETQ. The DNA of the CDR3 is TGCGCCAGCACCCTGGAAGGCAGGGTAAGGGACACCGGGGAGCTGTTTTTT. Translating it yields CASTLEGRVRDTGELFF.

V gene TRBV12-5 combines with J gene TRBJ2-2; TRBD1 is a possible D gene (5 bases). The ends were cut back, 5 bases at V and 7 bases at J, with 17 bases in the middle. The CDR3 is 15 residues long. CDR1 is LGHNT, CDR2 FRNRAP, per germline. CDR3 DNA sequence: TGTGCTAGTGGTCTTCAACTTCAGGGTATCGGGGAGCTGTTTTTT. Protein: CASGLQLQGIGELFF.